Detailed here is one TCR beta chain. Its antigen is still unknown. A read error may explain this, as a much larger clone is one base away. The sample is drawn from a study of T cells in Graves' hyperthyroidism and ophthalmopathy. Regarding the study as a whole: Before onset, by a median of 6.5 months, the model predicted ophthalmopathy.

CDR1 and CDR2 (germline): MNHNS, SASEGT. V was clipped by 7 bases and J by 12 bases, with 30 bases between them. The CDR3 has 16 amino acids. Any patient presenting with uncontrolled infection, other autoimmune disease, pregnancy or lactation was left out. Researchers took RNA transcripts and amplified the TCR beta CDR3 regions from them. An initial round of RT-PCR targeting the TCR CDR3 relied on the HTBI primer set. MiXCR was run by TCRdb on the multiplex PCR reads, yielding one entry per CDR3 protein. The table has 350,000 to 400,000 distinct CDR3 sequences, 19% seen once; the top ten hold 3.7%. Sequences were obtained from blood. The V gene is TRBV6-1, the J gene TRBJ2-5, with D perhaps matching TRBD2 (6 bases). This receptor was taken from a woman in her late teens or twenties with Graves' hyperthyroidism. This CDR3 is CASIPSLGGREEAKYF. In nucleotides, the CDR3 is TGTGCCAGCATCCCCAGTCTAGGAGGGAGAGAAGAGGCCAAGTACTTC.